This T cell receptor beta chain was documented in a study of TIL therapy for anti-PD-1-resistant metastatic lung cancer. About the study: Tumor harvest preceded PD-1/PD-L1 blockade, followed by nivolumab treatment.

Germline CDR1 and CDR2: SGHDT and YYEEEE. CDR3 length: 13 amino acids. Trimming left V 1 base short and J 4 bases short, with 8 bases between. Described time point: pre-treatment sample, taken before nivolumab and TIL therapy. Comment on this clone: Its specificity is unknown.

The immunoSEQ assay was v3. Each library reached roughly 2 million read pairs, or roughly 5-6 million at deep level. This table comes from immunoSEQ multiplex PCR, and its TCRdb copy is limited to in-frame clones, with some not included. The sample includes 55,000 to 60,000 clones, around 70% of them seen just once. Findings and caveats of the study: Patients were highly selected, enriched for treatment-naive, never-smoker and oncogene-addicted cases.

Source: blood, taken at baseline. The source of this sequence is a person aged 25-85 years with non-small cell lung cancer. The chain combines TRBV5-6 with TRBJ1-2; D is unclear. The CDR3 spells CASSLWGAYGYTF. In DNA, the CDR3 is TGTGCCAGCAGCTTGTGGGGTGCCTATGGCTACACCTTC.